Presented here are 30 T cell receptor beta chains from one specimen sequenced in a study of T cells in Graves' hyperthyroidism and ophthalmopathy (dated by TCRdb to between 2018 and 2021). Libraries were constructed by multiplex PCR. Reads for this sample came from an Illumina HiSeq 2000. Amplification of TCR beta CDR3 regions was carried out from RNA transcripts. A first-round RT-PCR of the TCR CDR3 used the HTBI primer set with the Qiagen OneStep RT-PCR kit. TCRdb applied fastp at Q25 and MiXCR to the public reads, then kept only in-frame beta chains. Every distinct CDR3 protein forms one entry, paired with its most common genes and DNA. In all, the sample holds 330,000 or so distinct CDR3 sequences, and approximately 19% of those were seen once. Of the sample, about two fifths is held by the ten largest clones. Sequenced material: blood. The origin of the receptors is a man in his forties or fifties with Graves' ophthalmopathy.

Comment on this clonotype: A much larger clone is a single base away; this may be a read error. The V gene is TRBV28, the J gene TRBJ1-2; 9 nucleotides agree with TRBD1. Germline V gene data show CDR1 as MDHEN and CDR2 as SYDVKM. V lost 8 bases and J lost 4; bases outside the gene matches: 8. This CDR3 comprises 14 residues. The CDR3 DNA sequence: TGTGCCAGCCTGGACAGGGGAGGGAGCTATGGCTACACCTTC. It yields the protein CASLDRGGSYGYTF.

This clonotype was seen only a few times. The chain is built from TRBV7-8 and TRBJ2-1; tentatively, D is TRBD1 (6 bases). The CDR3 is 15 amino acids. Trimming left V 5 bases short and J 10 bases short, with 21 bases between. Germline V lookup: CDR1 SGHVS, CDR2 FQNEAQ. The CDR3: CASSTTSGTPGEQFF. The CDR3 DNA is TGTGCCAGCAGCACAACCTCCGGGACACCGGGAGAGCAGTTCTTC.

The rearrangement links TRBV9 to TRBJ2-6, with D perhaps TRBD1 (6 bases). Between the trimmed V and J ends, which lost 0 bases and 2 bases, there was a span of 6 bases. Germline values: CDR1 SGDLS, CDR2 YYNGEE. The CDR3 runs 15 residues. CDR3 coding DNA: TGTGCCAGCAGCGTAGGACAGGCTGGGGCCAACGTCCTGACTTTC. Its translation: CASSVGQAGANVLTF.

The chain uses TRBV10-2 and TRBJ1-2, with unresolved D. V was pared by 3 bases and J by 4 bases, with 12 bases between. CDR3 size: 14 residues. Germline V CDR1 and CDR2: WSHSY, SAAADI. The DNA for the CDR3 is TGCGCCAGCAGTGACCCCGGGAGGGCCTATGGCTACACCTTC. The encoded protein is CASSDPGRAYGYTF.

This clonotype was counted a few times. This sequence joins TRBV6-6 and TRBJ1-1, with TRBD1 as a possible D gene (5 bases). Germline V lookup: CDR1 MNHNY, CDR2 SVGAGI (reference sequence). The V end lost 2 bases, the J end lost 0 bases, and 10 bases lay between the germline ends. This CDR3 spans 15 amino acids. The CDR3 DNA is TGTGCCAGCAGTTACGGGACGTTATTGAACACTGAAGCTTTCTTT. Translated, it gives CASSYGTLLNTEAFF.

This clonotype was detected a few times. The CDR3 DNA is TGTGCCAGCAGCTTAGCCTTGACTAGCGGGAGAACAGATACGCAGTATTTT. Translation gives CASSLALTSGRTDTQYF. The rearrangement links TRBV11-2 to TRBJ2-3, with 12 bases lining up with TRBD2. Per germline, CDR1 SGHAT and CDR2 FQNNGV. Losses at the gene ends were 1 base for V and 3 bases for J; bases not matched to a gene: 5. The length of the CDR3 is 17 residues.

This chain connects TRBV15 to TRBJ2-1, with D perhaps matching TRBD1 (6 bases). The CDR3 is 13 amino acids. V shed 5 bases and J shed 1 base, with 6 bases lying between them. The V gene's germline CDR1 is LNHNV and CDR2 YYDKDF (reference sequence). The CDR3 region is CATSGTSYNEQFF. The CDR3 nucleotides read TGTGCCACCAGCGGGACATCCTACAATGAGCAGTTCTTC.

This clonotype was counted a few times. The chain combines TRBV7-9 with TRBJ2-7; D may be TRBD2 (6 bases). This CDR3 is built from 14 residues. V dropped 3 bases and J dropped 5 bases, with 14 bases sitting between them. CDR1 is SEHNR, CDR2 FQNEAQ, per germline (reference sequence). CDR3 sequence (DNA): TGTGCCAGCAGCTTTCCCGGGACTCGGAACGAGCAGTACTTC. It specifies CASSFPGTRNEQYF.

The V call is TRBV10-3, the J call TRBJ1-1; D call uncertain. Germline loops: CDR1 ENHRY, CDR2 SYGVKD. The germline V and J ends were trimmed by 6 bases and 4 bases, with 9 bases remaining between them. The CDR3 covers 12 residues. The chain's CDR3 is CAIREVGTEAFF. CDR3 DNA sequence: TGTGCCATCAGAGAGGTTGGCACTGAAGCTTTCTTT.

This clonotype was seen many times. This chain connects TRBV2 to TRBJ1-5; 10 nucleotides line up with TRBD1. The CDR3 extends over 15 amino acids. The germline gives CDR1 SNHLY, CDR2 FYNNEI. Trimming took 5 bases from V and 7 from J; bases not matched to a gene: 8. CDR3 residues: CASSWGQGRGQPQHF. CDR3 coding DNA: TGTGCCAGCAGTTGGGGACAGGGGCGGGGGCAGCCCCAGCATTTT.

The rearrangement joins TRBV11-3 to TRBJ2-1, with D possibly TRBD1 on 6 matching bases. CDR3 length: 17 amino acids. V lost 1 base and J 5 bases, leaving 18 bases between the germline ends. The V gene's germline CDR1 is SGHNT and CDR2 YENEEA. The CDR3 nucleotides read TGTGCCAGCAGCTTAGGGCGAGAAGGGGGTCCGCACAATGAGCAGTTCTTC. Translation: CASSLGREGGPHNEQFF.

This clonotype was observed a handful of times. The chain carries TRBV28 and TRBJ2-1, with 13 positions matching TRBD2. The V gene end was trimmed by 5 bases and the J gene end by 8 bases; junction bases not matched to a gene: 12. The CDR3 covers 17 residues. Germline assignment: CDR1 MDHEN and CDR2 SYDVKM. The CDR3 sequence: CASSPPSRTSGSYEQFF. The DNA for the CDR3 is TGTGCCAGCAGTCCCCCAAGTCGGACTAGCGGGAGCTATGAGCAGTTCTTC. The full variable domain, in which reference TRBV28 and TRBJ2-1 provide the parts outside the CDR3, is DVKVTQSSRYLVKRTGEKVFLECVQDMDHENMFWYRQDPGLGLRLIYFSYDVKMKEKGDIPEGYSVSREKKERFSLILESASTNQTSMYLCASSPPSRTSGSYEQFFGPGTRLTVL.

The chain couples TRBV6-2 or TRBV6-3 to TRBJ2-3, with D maybe TRBD1 (8 bases). V was shortened by 8 bases and J by 3 bases, with 30 bases between the two germline ends. CDR1 is MNHEY, CDR2 SVGEGT, per germline. The CDR3 extends over 19 amino acids. This chain's CDR3 is CASVLPTGVGGSTTDTQYF. CDR3 in DNA: TGTGCCAGCGTCCTACCGACAGGGGTTGGCGGGAGTACGACAGATACGCAGTATTTT.

This clonotype was observed many times. The gene calls are TRBV18 and TRBJ2-1; weak D call: TRBD2 (6 bases). V was trimmed by 3 bases and J by 2 bases, leaving 11 bases between them. From germline, CDR1 is KGHSH and CDR2 LQKENI. This CDR3 is built from 15 residues. CDR3 loop: CASSPSSATYNEQFF. The CDR3 DNA reads TGTGCCAGCTCACCGTCTAGCGCGACCTACAATGAGCAGTTCTTC.

This clonotype showed up many times. This chain links TRBV11-2 with TRBJ2-5; D unresolved. Trimming removed 5 bases from V and 2 bases from J, with 15 bases in between. CDR1 is SGHAT and CDR2 is FQNNGV in the germline V gene. CDR3 length equals 15 residues. In DNA, the CDR3 is TGTGCCAGCAGCCCGTCGCCTGGCTCACAAGAGACCCAGTACTTC. This encodes CASSPSPGSQETQYF.

On this clonotype: The junction does not match germline at one end; this may be a read error. This chain connects TRBV9 to TRBJ2-7; 7 bases are shared with TRBD2. Germline V lookup: CDR1 SGDLS, CDR2 YYNGEE. The CDR3 contains 15 residues. CDR3 sequence reads: CASRVAGGMAYEQYF. Written as DNA, the CDR3 is TGTGCCAGCAGAGTAGCGGGCGGGATGGCCTACGAGCAGTACTTC. Full variable domain (outside the CDR3, taken from reference TRBV9 and TRBJ2-7): DSGVTQTPKHLITATGQRVTLRCSPRSGDLSVYWYQQSLDQGLQFLIQYYNGEERAKGNILERFSAQQFPDLHSELNLSSLELGDSALYFCASRVAGGMAYEQYFGPGTRLTVT.

A few counts support this clonotype. V gene TRBV19 combines with J gene TRBJ1-2; 7 bases map to TRBD1. This CDR3 region has 15 residues. Germline CDR1 LNHDA, CDR2 SQIVND (reference sequence). The J segment lost 4 bases and the V segment lost 6 bases, leaving 11 bases of the junction unmatched. CDR3 nucleotides: TGTGCCAGTAGACCTTCCCGGGACAGTCTCTATGGCTACACCTTC. Translating gives CASRPSRDSLYGYTF.

The chain employs TRBV10-1 and TRBJ2-1, with 7 bases matching TRBD2. The germline gives CDR1 WNHNN, CDR2 SYGVQD (reference sequence). With 8 bases clipped from V and 5 bases from J, the junction kept 0 bases outside the gene matches. The CDR3 length is 11 residues. The CDR3 DNA reads TGCGCCAGCGGGGGGGACAATGAGCAGTTCTTC. As protein: CASGGDNEQFF.

J is TRBJ2-3 and V is TRBV19; 9 bases fit TRBD2. Germline-derived CDR1 and CDR2 are LNHDA and SQIVND (reference sequence). This CDR3 region has 15 residues. The ends lost 7 bases at V and 0 bases at J; junction bases unmatched: 5. The CDR3 is CASKGREGSTDTQYF. CDR3 nucleotide sequence: TGTGCCAGTAAAGGGCGGGAGGGGAGCACAGATACGCAGTATTTT.

This clonotype was picked up many times. This rearrangement joins TRBV18 to TRBJ1-1; possibly TRBD1 for D (6 bases). The ends were cut back, 3 bases at V and 1 base at J, with 12 bases in the middle. This CDR3 contains 15 residues. Germline V gives CDR1 KGHSH, CDR2 LQKENI. As DNA, the CDR3 is TGTGCCAGCTCACCTTGGGGGCGATCGAACACTGAAGCTTTCTTT. It encodes CASSPWGRSNTEAFF.

This clonotype was seen only a few times. This rearrangement joins TRBV29-1 to TRBJ2-1, with 7 bases aligning to TRBD1. Germline V lookup: CDR1 SQVTM, CDR2 ANQGSEA. J lost 7 bases, V lost 3 bases, and 12 bases had no gene match. The CDR3 sequence is 15 residues long. The CDR3 region is CSVDPLTGMRNEQFF. In DNA form, the CDR3 reads TGCAGCGTTGACCCTTTGACAGGGATGAGGAATGAGCAGTTCTTC.

This clonotype was detected ten times or more. The chain employs TRBV5-1 and TRBJ2-7, with 15 bases fitting TRBD2. J lost 1 base, V lost 5 bases, and 10 bases had no gene match. This CDR3 spans 18 amino acids. Germline lookup yields CDR1 SGHRS and CDR2 YFSETQ. This CDR3 reads CASRQQTGTSGRSYEQYF. In DNA form, the CDR3 reads TGCGCCAGCAGGCAACAAACCGGGACTAGCGGGAGGTCCTACGAGCAGTACTTC.

The chain links TRBV7-2 to TRBJ1-5; 9 bases are shared with TRBD1. The germline CDR1 and CDR2 sequences are SGHTA and FQGNSA. With V trimmed by 1 base and J by 2 bases, 9 bases remained unmatched. The CDR3 sequence is 18 residues long. Written as DNA, the CDR3 is TGTGCCAGCAGCTTAGGAAGGCGACAGGGGGAGGGCAATCAGCCCCAGCATTTT. Encoded protein: CASSLGRRQGEGNQPQHF.

This clonotype showed up many times. The chain carries TRBV20-1 and TRBJ2-1, with 12 nucleotides matching TRBD2. There are 14 residues in the CDR3. J gave up 6 bases and V 6 bases, and 6 bases lay outside the gene matches. Germline CDR1 DFQATT, CDR2 SNEGSKA (reference sequence). The CDR3 sequence is CSAHSSGRGNEQFF. The CDR3 DNA reads as TGCAGTGCCCACTCTAGCGGGAGGGGCAATGAGCAGTTCTTC.

With respect to this clonotype: This may be a read error: a much more frequent sequence differs by one nucleotide. The chain employs TRBV5-1 and TRBJ1-2, with 7 bases lining up with TRBD1. Looked up from germline, CDR1 is SGHRS and CDR2 is YFSETQ. Trimming at V came to 3 bases and at J to 4 bases, leaving 12 bases not matched to a gene. CDR3 length: 16 residues. The CDR3, as DNA: TGCGCCAGCAGCTCAGGACAGGTCGTAGGGGCCTATGGCTACACCTTC. Translated, it gives CASSSGQVVGAYGYTF. The full variable domain, its missing parts supplied by reference TRBV5-1 and TRBJ1-2, is KAGVTQTPRYLIKTRGQQVTLSCSPISGHRSVSWYQQTPGQGLQFLFEYFSETQRNKGNFPGRFSGRQFSNSRSEMNVSTLELGDSALYLCASSSGQVVGAYGYTFGSGTRLTVV.

Ten or more counts support this clonotype. The chain combines TRBV12-3 or TRBV12-4 with TRBJ2-7; no reliable D call. The CDR3 length is 13 residues. Trimming removed 5 bases from V and 3 bases from J, with 11 bases in between. The CDR3 protein is CASSGSIYYEQYF. The CDR3 nucleotides are TGTGCCAGCAGTGGGTCTATTTACTACGAGCAGTACTTC.

This chain joins TRBV10-3 and TRBJ2-7; TRBD2 agrees at 7 bases. The length of the CDR3 is 17 residues. V was clipped by 4 bases and J by 0 bases; unmatched bases: 12. Per the germline V gene, CDR1 is ENHRY and CDR2 is SYGVKD. The DNA for the CDR3 is TGTGCCATCAGTGGGGGCAGCGGGACGCCCAGCTCCTACGAGCAGTACTTC. Residues: CAISGGSGTPSSYEQYF.

This clonotype showed up many times. This chain links TRBV5-1 with TRBJ2-2, with TRBD1 as a possible D gene (6 bases). The CDR3 spans 16 residues. Germline CDR1 reads SGHRS; CDR2 reads YFSETQ. Between the trimmed V and J ends, which lost 0 bases and 4 bases, there was a span of 13 bases. The CDR3 region is CASSLDGTRLTGELFF. The CDR3 nucleotides are TGCGCCAGCAGCTTGGACGGGACACGGCTCACCGGGGAGCTGTTTTTT.

The chain uses TRBV6-1 and TRBJ1-4, with 9 bases lining up with TRBD1. The CDR3 length is 15 residues. Germline V CDR1 and CDR2: MNHNS, SASEGT. V lost 6 bases to trimming and J lost 4 bases; unmatched junction nucleotides: 6. The CDR3 region has the DNA TGTGCCAGCAGATCACAGGGGGCCTATAATGAAAAACTGTTTTTT. Translated, it gives CASRSQGAYNEKLFF.

This clonotype has just a few counts. The chain carries TRBV5-1 and TRBJ2-6; no firm D call. V lost 7 bases to trimming and J lost 2 bases, with 10 bases between them. Germline V CDR1 and CDR2: SGHRS, YFSETQ. The CDR3 length is 14 residues. Here the CDR3 reads CASVRLPGANVLTF. Here the CDR3 DNA reads TGCGCCAGCGTACGGCTCCCTGGGGCCAACGTCCTGACTTTC.